Listed below are T cell receptor beta chains from one sample, sequenced in a study of OX40 agonist ivuxolimab in advanced cancers. The data were produced by immunoSEQ multiplex PCR, yet TCRdb's version contains in-frame clones alone and is incomplete. The table includes 74,000 or so clones, approximately 94% detected once. Sequenced here: CD4+ or CD8+ T cells sorted from blood, sampled in a trial of the OX40 agonist ivuxolimab. Receptor source: an adult with an advanced solid tumor such as melanoma, head and neck, liver or kidney cancer. CDR3s include the opening cysteine and the closing phenylalanine or tryptophan. The D gene is left open where the match is weak. The size of a clone is reported for some rows only, either as once, few or many, or as a class for expanded clones.

D: NA
J: TRBJ2-7
V: TRBV4-1
size: few
length: 14
CDR3: CASSQNRGGYEQYF
DNA: TGCGCCAGCAGCCAAAACAGGGGGGGCTACGAGCAGTACTTC

D: TRBD2
J: TRBJ2-7
V: TRBV4-3
size: NA
length: 15
CDR3: CASSKGTSEIYEQYF
DNA: TGCGCCAGCAGCAAAGGGACTAGCGAGATCTACGAGCAGTACTTC

D: NA
J: TRBJ1-2
V: TRBV28
size: once
length: 17
CDR3: CASSGQHYRAKDYGYTF
DNA: TGTGCCAGCAGTGGACAACACTACAGGGCTAAGGACTATGGCTACACCTTC

D: NA
J: TRBJ1-5
V: TRBV4-1
size: once
length: 15
CDR3: CASSQFLGSNQPQHF
DNA: TGCGCCAGCAGCCAATTTCTCGGCAGCAATCAGCCCCAGCATTTT

D: NA
J: TRBJ1-4
V: TRBV7-5
size: NA
length: 15
CDR3: CARSHRYREGEKLFF
DNA: TGTGCCAGAAGCCATAGGTACAGGGAGGGCGAAAAACTGTTTTTT

D: NA
J: TRBJ2-7
V: TRBV4-2
size: NA
length: 14
CDR3: CASSQGADTYEQYF
DNA: TGTGCCAGCAGCCAAGGAGCGGATACCTACGAGCAGTACTTC

D: TRBD2
J: TRBJ2-5
V: TRBV2
size: NA
length: 17
CDR3: CASSDGTSGGVVETQYF
DNA: TGTGCCAGCAGTGACGGGACTAGCGGGGGGGTGGTGGAGACCCAGTACTTC

D: NA
J: TRBJ1-4
V: TRBV7-9
size: NA
length: 19
CDR3: CASSLASGLVDNDGEKLFF
DNA: TGTGCCAGCAGCTTAGCTTCGGGCTTAGTTGATAATGATGGTGAAAAACTGTTTTTT

D: TRBD1
J: TRBJ1-2
V: TRBV12-5
size: NA
length: 16
CDR3: CASGFLSTGTAYGYTF
DNA: TGTGCTAGTGGTTTCCTCTCCACCGGGACAGCTTATGGCTACACCTTC

D: NA
J: TRBJ1-2
V: TRBV9
size: once
length: 16
CDR3: CASSPPGELPFYGYTF
DNA: TGTGCCAGCAGCCCCCCCGGGGAGCTGCCGTTCTATGGCTACACCTTC